Listed below are T cell receptor beta chains from one sample, sequenced in a study of Ad26.COV2.S vaccination and SARS-CoV-2 variants. Generated by immunoSEQ multiplex PCR, the TCRdb table keeps only in-frame clones and is missing some. The data show about 470,000 clones, roughly 87% seen once. The source was peripheral blood, collected in a trial of Ad26.COV2.S vaccine versus placebo. These receptors originate from a person aged 18-65 years who received the Ad26.COV2.S COVID-19 vaccine or a placebo. Each CDR3 is given with its conserved first and last residue. The D gene is left open where the match is weak. Clone size appears in some rows only: once, few, many, or a class for an expanded clone.

CASSLVGQGHEQYF	TGTGCCAGCAGCTTAGTCGGGCAGGGCCACGAGCAGTACTTC	TRBJ2-7	-	TRBV11-2	-
CASARRGGGAGQPQHF	TGTGCCAGCGCAAGAAGGGGAGGGGGCGCGGGTCAGCCCCAGCATTTT	TRBJ1-5	TRBD1	TRBV2	-
CASNSQLAGTIGGELFF	TGTGCCAGCAATTCGCAACTAGCGGGTACAATTGGCGGGGAGCTGTTTTTT	TRBJ2-2	TRBD2	TRBV28	once
CASSQGVVARYNEQFF	TGCGCCAGCAGCCAAGGTGTGGTAGCGAGGTACAATGAGCAGTTCTTC	TRBJ2-1	-	TRBV4-3	-
CASSLQDTQYF	TGTGCCAGCTCATTGCAGGATACGCAGTATTTT	TRBJ2-3	-	TRBV2	-
CASSFGPTDTQYF	TGTGCCAGCAGTTTTGGGCCCACAGATACGCAGTATTTT	TRBJ2-3	-	TRBV28	once
CASSTSGNTIYF	TGTGCCAGCAGTACCAGTGGAAACACCATATATTTT	TRBJ1-3	-	TRBV13	once
CASSPLAGGPGNNEQFF	TGTGCCAGTAGTCCCTTAGCGGGAGGGCCCGGGAACAATGAGCAGTTCTTC	TRBJ2-1	TRBD2	TRBV19	-
CASSLAGTSGYNEQFF	TGTGCCAGCAGCTTAGCTGGGACTAGCGGTTACAATGAGCAGTTCTTC	TRBJ2-1	TRBD2	TRBV7-6	once
CASSLGGTHHF	TGTGCCAGCAGTCTCGGGGGGACACACCACTTC	TRBJ1-2	-	TRBV6-6	-
CASSYGLAVETQYF	TGTGCCAGCAGTTACGGACTAGCTGTCGAGACCCAGTACTTC	TRBJ2-5	TRBD2	TRBV6-2/TRBV6-3	-
CASSQEVGDSGGYTF	TGTGCCAGCAGCCAAGAAGTAGGGGACTCCGGAGGCTACACCTTC	TRBJ1-2	-	TRBV4-2	-
CASSSGSDTQYF	TGTGCCAGCAGCTCGGGGTCAGATACGCAGTATTTT	TRBJ2-3	-	TRBV9	-
CAWAYVGQGYGYTF	TGTGCCTGGGCCTATGTGGGGCAGGGGTATGGCTACACCTTC	TRBJ1-2	-	TRBV30	-
CASNPGDRDSNQPQHF	TGTGCCAGCAACCCAGGGGACAGAGATAGCAATCAGCCCCAGCATTTT	TRBJ1-5	TRBD1	TRBV16	-
CASRDARSNTGELFF	TGTGCCAGCAGAGATGCAAGGTCAAACACCGGGGAGCTGTTTTTT	TRBJ2-2	-	TRBV2	-
CASRSRGVGNTIYF	TGTGCCAGCAGGTCAAGGGGGGTTGGAAACACCATATATTTT	TRBJ1-3	-	TRBV2	-
CAWRNAGTPGQPQHF	TGTGCCTGGAGAAACGCCGGGACCCCGGGGCAGCCCCAGCATTTT	TRBJ1-5	-	TRBV30	-
CASSYLLLAGGSYNEQFF	TGTGCCAGCAGTTACCTCCTCCTAGCGGGGGGCTCCTACAATGAGCAGTTCTTC	TRBJ2-1	TRBD2	TRBV6-2/TRBV6-3	-
CASSLPGTSGRFNQETQYF	TGTGCCAGCAGTCTACCCGGGACTAGCGGGAGATTCAATCAAGAGACCCAGTACTTC	TRBJ2-5	TRBD2	TRBV28	-
CASSRTVQGAGEQYF	TGTGCCAGCAGCCGGACCGTACAGGGGGCTGGCGAGCAGTACTTC	TRBJ2-7	TRBD1	TRBV3-1/TRBV3-2	-
CASSFYASGRADTQYF	TGTGCCAGCAGCTTTTATGCTAGCGGGAGGGCAGATACGCAGTATTTT	TRBJ2-3	TRBD2	TRBV7-6	-
CASSGLAGVDEQFF	TGTGCCAGCAGCGGACTAGCGGGAGTCGATGAGCAGTTCTTC	TRBJ2-1	TRBD2	TRBV9	-
CASSLFRRDRMRGQPQHF	TGTGCCAGCAGTTTATTTAGACGGGACAGGATGCGGGGTCAGCCCCAGCATTTT	TRBJ1-5	TRBD1	TRBV28	-
CASSPPGQTNEQFF	TGTGCCAGCAGTCCACCGGGACAGACAAATGAGCAGTTCTTC	TRBJ2-1	TRBD1	TRBV6-2/TRBV6-3	-
CATSEWDRGRQYF	TGTGCCACCAGTGAATGGGACAGGGGGCGGCAGTACTTC	TRBJ2-7	TRBD1	TRBV24-1	once
CASSSGTALWNEQYF	TGTGCCAGCAGTTCCGGGACAGCCCTTTGGAACGAGCAGTACTTC	TRBJ2-7	TRBD1	TRBV28	-
CASSGIERNTGELFF	TGCGCCAGCAGTGGAATCGAGCGGAACACCGGGGAGCTGTTTTTT	TRBJ2-2	-	TRBV10-2	-
CASRADSGVSYEQYF	TGTGCCAGCAGAGCGGACAGTGGGGTCTCCTACGAGCAGTACTTC	TRBJ2-7	-	TRBV6-5	once
CASSPGPGRIEQFF	TGTGCCAGCAGTCCCGGACCCGGGAGGATTGAGCAGTTCTTC	TRBJ2-1	TRBD2	TRBV28	-
CATSVRDQPQHF	TGTGCCACCAGTGTTCGGGATCAGCCCCAGCATTTT	TRBJ1-5	-	TRBV24-1	-
CASSQRTSGSLDTQYF	TGTGCCAGCAGCCAGCGGACTAGCGGGAGTTTAGATACGCAGTATTTT	TRBJ2-3	TRBD2	TRBV28	-
CSVEDVGTEVETQYF	TGCAGCGTTGAAGACGTAGGGACAGAAGTCGAGACCCAGTACTTC	TRBJ2-5	TRBD1	TRBV29-1	-
CASGTKRSPGDTQYF	TGTGCCAGCGGTACCAAAAGGAGCCCTGGAGATACGCAGTATTTT	TRBJ2-3	-	TRBV28	-
CASSLAVGRKETQYF	TGTGCTAGCAGCTTAGCGGTGGGGAGGAAGGAGACCCAGTACTTC	TRBJ2-5	-	TRBV7-7	-
CASSFGLYNEQFF	TGTGCCAGCAGCTTCGGACTCTACAATGAGCAGTTCTTC	TRBJ2-1	-	TRBV11-2	-
CATSDRPAGLDTGELFF	TGTGCCACCAGTGATCGACCGGCGGGACTCGACACCGGGGAGCTGTTTTTT	TRBJ2-2	-	TRBV24-1	-